This TCR beta chain was identified during a study of cytomegalovirus exposure and HLA in healthy donors. Primers included in the PCR were 60 Vbeta and 13 Jbeta primers. Assay used: immunoSEQ multiplex PCR; TCRdb lists only in-frame clones, some missing. The data contain 150,000 or so clones, 64% of them singletons. Trimming took off 1 base at V and 2 bases at J, with 10 bases between the two ends. The CDR3 covers 15 residues. Germline V CDR1 and CDR2: SGHRS, YFSETQ. The sequence was collected from a woman in her twenties or thirties in good health and CMV-seropositive. The genes are TRBV5-1 and TRBJ2-1; perhaps TRBD2 as D (5 bases). The specimen sequenced was PBMCs. The CDR3 loop is CASSLTHGAYNEQFF. The CDR3 DNA is TGCGCCAGCAGCTTGACCCACGGGGCCTACAATGAGCAGTTCTTC. The whole variable domain, filled in from reference TRBV5-1 and TRBJ2-1, reads KAGVTQTPRYLIKTRGQQVTLSCSPISGHRSVSWYQQTPGQGLQFLFEYFSETQRNKGNFPGRFSGRQFSNSRSEMNVSTLELGDSALYLCASSLTHGAYNEQFFGPGTRLTVL.